This T cell receptor (beta chain) was captured in a study of cytomegalovirus exposure and HLA in healthy donors. Study-wide points: It was reportedly the case that the classifier diagnosed cytomegalovirus status with high specificity and sensitivity. In a later analysis, parvovirus B19, influenza, CMV and Epstein-Barr virus appeared linked to several top co-occurrence clusters. Presence/absence analyses rested on an assumption that sequencing depth was roughly uniform across donors.

In the PCR, 60 Vbeta and 13 Jbeta primers were used. Libraries were prepared by immunoSEQ multiplex PCR; TCRdb keeps only in-frame clonotypes and omits some of them. This sample has about 160,000 clones; 70% to 80% occur once, and the top ten carry about 1.3%. Worth noting for this clone: Its antigen is unidentified.

The CDR3 length is 14 residues. J lost 11 bases, V lost 5 bases, and 12 bases had no gene match. Germline V CDR1 and CDR2: GTSNPN, SVGIG (reference sequence). Sequencing was done on a sample of PBMCs. The receptor was isolated from a man younger than 40 in good health and CMV-seronegative. J is TRBJ1-1 and V is TRBV30; 12 bases align to TRBD1. CDR3 sequence: CAWSRDRGQVEAFF. Written as DNA, the CDR3 is TGTGCCTGGTCCCGGGACAGGGGGCAGGTAGAGGCTTTCTTT.